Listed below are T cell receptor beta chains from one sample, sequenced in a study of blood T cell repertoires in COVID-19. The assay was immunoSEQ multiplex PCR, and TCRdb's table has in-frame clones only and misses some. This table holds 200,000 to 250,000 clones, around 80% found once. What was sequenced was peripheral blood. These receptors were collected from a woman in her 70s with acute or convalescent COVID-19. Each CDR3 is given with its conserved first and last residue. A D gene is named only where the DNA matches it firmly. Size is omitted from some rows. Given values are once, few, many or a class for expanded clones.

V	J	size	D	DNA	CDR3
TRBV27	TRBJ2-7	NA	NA	TGTGCCAGCAAGGGCCAGGGCGAGCAGTACTTC	CASKGQGEQYF
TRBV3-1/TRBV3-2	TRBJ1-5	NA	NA	TGTGCCAGCAGCCAAGGCGCCCTCAACAATCAGCCCCAGCATTTT	CASSQGALNNQPQHF
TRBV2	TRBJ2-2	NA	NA	TGTGCCAGCAGTGAAAGCAGGGGTAGCACCGGGGAGCTGTTTTTT	CASSESRGSTGELFF
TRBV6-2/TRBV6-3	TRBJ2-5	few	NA	TGTGCCAGCAGTCCCGTCGAAGAGACCCAGTACTTC	CASSPVEETQYF
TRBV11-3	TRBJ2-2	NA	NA	TGTGCCAGCAGCTTAGCCCCCGGGCAGGGAAGGTGGACCGGGGAGCTGTTTTTT	CASSLAPGQGRWTGELFF
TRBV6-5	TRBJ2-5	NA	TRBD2	TGTGCCAGGGGCAGCGGGGGCACTCGAGAGACCCAGTACTTC	CARGSGGTRETQYF
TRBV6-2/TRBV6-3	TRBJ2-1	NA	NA	TGTGCCAGCAGTTGGGCTCCTGGGAATGAGCAGTTCTTC	CASSWAPGNEQFF
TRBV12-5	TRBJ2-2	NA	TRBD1	TGTGCTAGTGGTTTGGTACGGGGACAGGGGGACGGGGAGCTGTTTTTT	CASGLVRGQGDGELFF
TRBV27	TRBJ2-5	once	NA	TGTGCCAGCAGCTTAGGGGTTGGGGGGGAGACCCAGTACTTC	CASSLGVGGETQYF
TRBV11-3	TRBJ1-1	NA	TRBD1	TGTGCCAGCAGCCAAGGACAGGGGTTTAACACTGAAGCTTTCTTT	CASSQGQGFNTEAFF
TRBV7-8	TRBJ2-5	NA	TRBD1	TGTGCCAGCAGCCCAGAGGGGACAGGGCCTGTCAGGGCAGAGACCCAGTACTTC	CASSPEGTGPVRAETQYF
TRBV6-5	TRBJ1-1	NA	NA	TGTGCCAGCACCCCCGTGAACCTCAGAGGCACTGAAGCTTTCTTT	CASTPVNLRGTEAFF
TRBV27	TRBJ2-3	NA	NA	TGTGCCATCAGGCGAGAAATCACAGATACGCAGTATTTT	CAIRREITDTQYF
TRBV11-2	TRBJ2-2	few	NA	TGTGCCAGCAGCCCCCGGGCGATGGGGGCGAGTAACACCGGGGAGCTGTTTTTT	CASSPRAMGASNTGELFF
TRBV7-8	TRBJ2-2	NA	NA	TGTGCCAGCAGCTTAGCGCTCGGGACCGGGGAGCTGTTTTTT	CASSLALGTGELFF
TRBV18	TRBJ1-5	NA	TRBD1	TGTGCCAGCTCACCGGGAGGACAGGGAGACCCGCCCCAGCATTTT	CASSPGGQGDPPQHF
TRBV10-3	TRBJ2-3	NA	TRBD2	TGTGCCATCAGTCCCAAGGAACTAGCGGCGATGAAGATTAGAGGTACGCAGTATTTT	CAISPKELAAMKIRGTQYF
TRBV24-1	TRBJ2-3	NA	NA	TGTGCCACCAGCCCGGCCAGGGGAGATACGCAGTATTTT	CATSPARGDTQYF
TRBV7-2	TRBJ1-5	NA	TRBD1	TGTGCCAGCAGCTTAGGACAGGGGTCTGGCAATCAGCCCCAGCATTTT	CASSLGQGSGNQPQHF
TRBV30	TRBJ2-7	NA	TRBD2	TGTGCCTGGAAGCGCCTGGGGGGGAGCCACGAGCAGTACTTC	CAWKRLGGSHEQYF
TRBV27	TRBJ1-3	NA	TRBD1	TGTGCCAGCAGTCCCGCCCGGGACAGGCTAAACACCATATATTTT	CASSPARDRLNTIYF
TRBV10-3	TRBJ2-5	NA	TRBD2	TGTGCCATCAGTGTGGGGTTGACTAGCGGGGGGCCCCAAGAGACCCAGTACTTC	CAISVGLTSGGPQETQYF
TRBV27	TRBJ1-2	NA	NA	TGTGCCACCAAGACGGCGGACAGCCCCCCCCATGGCTACACCTTC	CATKTADSPPHGYTF
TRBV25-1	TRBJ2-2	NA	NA	TGTGCCAGCGCAGACAGCCCGATCACCGGGGAGCTGTTTTTT	CASADSPITGELFF
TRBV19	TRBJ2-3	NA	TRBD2	TGTGCCAGTAGCCCGGGACTAGTCGGGTATACGCAGTATTTT	CASSPGLVGYTQYF
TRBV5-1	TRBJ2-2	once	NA	TGCGCCAGCAGCGGCGGGACTTCCCACGGCGGGGAGCTGTTTTTT	CASSGGTSHGGELFF
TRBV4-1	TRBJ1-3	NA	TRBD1	TGCGCCAGCAGCTCCTTTACCGGGACAGGGACCCTCTCTGGAAACACCATATATTTT	CASSSFTGTGTLSGNTIYF
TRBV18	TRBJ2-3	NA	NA	TGTGCCAGCAGGATGCAGGGGCCAGATACGCAGTATTTT	CASRMQGPDTQYF
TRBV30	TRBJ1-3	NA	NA	TGTGCCTGGATTTCGTTCTCTGGAAACACCATATATTTT	CAWISFSGNTIYF
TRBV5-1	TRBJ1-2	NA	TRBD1	TGCGCCAGCAGCTTTGGGACAGAGACCAACTATGGCTACACCTTC	CASSFGTETNYGYTF
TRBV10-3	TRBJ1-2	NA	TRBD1	TGTGCCATCAGTGAGCTGACAGGGCTGGACTATGGCTACACCTTC	CAISELTGLDYGYTF
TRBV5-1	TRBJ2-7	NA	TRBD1	TGCGCCAGCAGCCCGGGACAGGGGTTCGACGAGCAGTACTTC	CASSPGQGFDEQYF
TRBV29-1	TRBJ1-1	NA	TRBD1	TGCAGCGCCCCTCTCGGGACAGGGGGATTGAACACTGAAGCTTTCTTT	CSAPLGTGGLNTEAFF